The 18 T cell receptor beta chains below come from one sample, sequenced in a study of T cell responses to AZD1222 COVID-19 vaccine. Measured with immunoSEQ multiplex PCR; TCRdb has only the in-frame clones, and not every one. The sample includes just over 80,000 clones, 85% to 90% of them seen just once. The source material was peripheral blood, sampled on day 0 of AZD1222 vaccination. The receptors stem from an adult in good health.

This chain links TRBV2 with TRBJ1-1; no reliable D call. The CDR3 sequence is 13 residues long. From germline, CDR1 is SNHLY and CDR2 FYNNEI. V shed 7 bases and J shed 5 bases, with 14 bases lying between them. Here the CDR3 reads CASINPSRTEAFF. The CDR3 coding sequence is TGTGCCAGCATAAACCCCAGTAGGACTGAAGCTTTCTTT.

The V call is TRBV9, the J call TRBJ1-1; 7 bases agree with TRBD1. This CDR3 contains 15 residues. Germline V gives CDR1 SGDLS, CDR2 YYNGEE. With V trimmed by 0 bases and J by 4 bases, 6 bases remained unmatched. The CDR3 DNA is TGTGCCAGCAGCGTAGTGGGGGCAGGGGGCACTGAAGCTTTCTTT. This translates into CASSVVGAGGTEAFF.

This rearrangement joins TRBV7-2 to TRBJ2-1; D is ambiguous. Germline V gene data show CDR1 as SGHTA and CDR2 as FQGNSA. The CDR3 is 15 residues long. V was trimmed by 1 base and J by 10 bases, leaving 17 bases between them. The CDR3 loop is CASSLVLVPKGEQFF. In DNA form, the CDR3 reads TGTGCCAGCAGCTTAGTATTGGTCCCTAAAGGCGAGCAGTTCTTC.

This chain uses TRBV18 with TRBJ2-5, with D unresolved. V lost 4 bases to trimming and J lost 1 base, with 7 bases between them. Per germline, CDR1 KGHSH and CDR2 LQKENI. The CDR3 covers 13 residues. For the CDR3, the DNA is TGTGCCAGCTCACAGGGCACCCAAGAGACCCAGTACTTC. Translating gives CASSQGTQETQYF.

V is TRBV2 and J is TRBJ1-1; D remains unclear. The CDR3 totals 11 residues. Trimming removed 6 bases at V and 11 bases at J, with 13 bases between. CDR1 and CDR2 (germline): SNHLY, FYNNEI. This chain's CDR3 is CASRETVGAFF. Written as DNA, the CDR3 is TGTGCCAGCAGGGAAACAGTAGGGGCTTTCTTT. Supplemented by reference TRBV2 and TRBJ1-1, the full variable domain reads EPEVTQTPSHQVTQMGQEVILRCVPISNHLYFYWYRQILGQKVEFLVSFYNNEISEKSEIFDDQFSVERPDGSNFTLKIRSTKLEDSAMYFCASRETVGAFFGQGTRLTVV.

The V and J genes are TRBV27 and TRBJ2-5; D remains unclear. V was clipped by 4 bases and J by 4 bases, with 13 bases between them. This CDR3 comprises 14 residues. CDR1 is MNHEY and CDR2 is SMNVEV in the germline V gene (reference sequence). The CDR3 nucleotides read TGTGCCAGCAGTTCGCTTGCGTATGGAGAGACCCAGTACTTC. Protein: CASSSLAYGETQYF.

The chain recombines TRBV12-3 or TRBV12-4 with TRBJ1-1; tentative D call: TRBD1 (5 bases). The CDR3 length is 13 residues. Between the trimmed V and J ends, which lost 4 bases and 5 bases, there was a span of 11 bases. The CDR3 protein is CASSSLGGTEAFF. CDR3 bases: TGTGCCAGCAGTTCCCTCGGGGGAACTGAAGCTTTCTTT.

This chain joins TRBV27 and TRBJ1-1; 9 positions match TRBD1. This CDR3 contains 12 residues. V was pared by 6 bases and J by 4 bases, with 0 bases of the junction left unmatched. Germline CDR1 reads MNHEY; CDR2 reads SMNVEV (reference sequence). DNA of the CDR3: TGTGCCAGCAGGACAGGGGGCACTGAAGCTTTCTTT. Residues: CASRTGGTEAFF.

The chain links TRBV7-9 to TRBJ2-1; D is unresolved. Germline V gene sequence: CDR1 SEHNR, CDR2 FQNEAQ (reference sequence). The CDR3 totals 15 residues. The V and J ends lost 1 base and 6 bases respectively, with 13 bases between them. The CDR3 bases are TGTGCCAGCAGCTTAGTGCACAGCACGGTCAATGAGCAGTTCTTC. Residues: CASSLVHSTVNEQFF. The variable domain in full, completed from reference TRBV7-9 and TRBJ2-1, reads DTGVSQNPRHKITKRGQNVTFRCDPISEHNRLYWYRQTLGQGPEFLTYFQNEAQLEKSRLLSDRFSAERPKGSFSTLEIQRTEQGDSAMYLCASSLVHSTVNEQFFGPGTRLTVL.

The V and J genes are TRBV7-9 and TRBJ2-3, with TRBD2 as a possible D gene (5 bases). Germline-derived CDR1 and CDR2 are SEHNR and FQNEAQ (reference sequence). The CDR3 covers 16 residues. V was pared by 3 bases and J by 4 bases, with 17 bases between. The CDR3 loop reads CASSLVALPGADTQYF. In nucleotides, the CDR3 is TGTGCCAGCAGCTTGGTAGCGCTCCCGGGCGCAGATACGCAGTATTTT. The complete variable domain, with remaining parts taken from reference TRBV7-9 and TRBJ2-3, reads DTGVSQNPRHKITKRGQNVTFRCDPISEHNRLYWYRQTLGQGPEFLTYFQNEAQLEKSRLLSDRFSAERPKGSFSTLEIQRTEQGDSAMYLCASSLVALPGADTQYFGPGTRLTVL.

In its sample, this clone was seen once. The gene calls are TRBV9 and TRBJ1-2, with a weak D call TRBD1 (5 bases). Germline V lookup: CDR1 SGDLS, CDR2 YYNGEE. CDR3 length: 15 amino acids. The V gene lost 1 base and the J gene lost 0 bases, with 10 bases spanning the gap. CDR3 sequence reads: CASSVLGLANYGYTF. The CDR3, as DNA: TGTGCCAGCAGCGTACTGGGGCTGGCTAACTATGGCTACACCTTC.

In the case of this clone: Other nucleotide sequences in the sample specify the same CDR3. CDR3 coding DNA: TGTGCCAGCAGTTTCGGGTATGGCTACACCTTC. Its protein product is CASSFGYGYTF. The V gene is TRBV12-3 or TRBV12-4, the J gene TRBJ1-2; unclear D gene. Trimming removed 3 bases from V and 5 bases from J, with 4 bases in between. This CDR3 contains 11 residues.

The J gene is TRBJ1-1, the V gene TRBV5-6; D unclear. The CDR3 spans 13 residues. The V and J ends lost 2 bases and 11 bases respectively, with 16 bases between them. Germline lookup yields CDR1 SGHDT and CDR2 YYEEEE. The CDR3 region has the DNA TGTGCCAGCAGCTTAGGAAGTGTGGGGTCGGCTTTCTTT. Its protein product is CASSLGSVGSAFF.

The V call is TRBV24-1, the J call TRBJ2-7, with 9 bases aligning to TRBD1. The CDR3 is made up of 14 amino acids. Trimming at V came to 8 bases and at J to 4 bases, leaving 8 bases not matched to a gene. Germline CDR1 is KGHDR and CDR2 is SFDVKD. In DNA, the CDR3 is TGTGCCACCAACTCCGGGACAGGGAATTACGAGCAGTACTTC. It encodes CATNSGTGNYEQYF.

The J gene is TRBJ1-5, the V gene TRBV6-5; D not certain. V dropped 6 bases and J dropped 2 bases, with 8 bases sitting between them. The germline CDR1 and CDR2 sequences are MNHEY and SVGAGI. This CDR3 has 13 residues. The CDR3 here is CASRPVGNQPQHF. CDR3 nucleotide sequence: TGTGCCAGCAGGCCAGTGGGCAATCAGCCCCAGCATTTT.

V is TRBV12-3 or TRBV12-4 and J is TRBJ2-1; D gene ambiguous. The V gene lost 6 bases and the J gene lost 7 bases, with 7 bases spanning the gap. This CDR3 is built from 11 residues. The CDR3 here is CASRLLNEQFF. In nucleotides, the CDR3 is TGTGCCAGCAGGCTACTAAATGAGCAGTTCTTC.

The chain is built from TRBV18 and TRBJ1-5, with D maybe TRBD1 (6 bases). The ends were cut back, 3 bases at V and 4 bases at J, with 7 bases in the middle. CDR1 KGHSH and CDR2 LQKENI come from the germline V gene. The CDR3 extends over 13 amino acids. The CDR3 bases are TGTGCCAGCTCACCGGACAGAAATCAGCCCCAGCATTTT. This translates into CASSPDRNQPQHF.

The chain links TRBV5-4 to TRBJ1-2, with D maybe TRBD1 (6 bases). Germline V lookup: CDR1 SGHNT, CDR2 YYREEE (reference sequence). The CDR3 totals 16 residues. V was clipped by 4 bases and J by 6 bases, with 22 bases between them. Here the CDR3 reads CASSQLPAGGRNGYTF. CDR3 in DNA: TGTGCCAGCAGCCAACTCCCGGCGGGGGGGCGAAATGGCTACACCTTC. Full variable domain (outside the CDR3, taken from reference TRBV5-4 and TRBJ1-2): ETGVTQSPTHLIKTRGQQVTLRCSSQSGHNTVSWYQQALGQGPQFIFQYYREEENGRGNFPPRFSGLQFPNYSSELNVNALELDDSALYLCASSQLPAGGRNGYTFGSGTRLTVV.